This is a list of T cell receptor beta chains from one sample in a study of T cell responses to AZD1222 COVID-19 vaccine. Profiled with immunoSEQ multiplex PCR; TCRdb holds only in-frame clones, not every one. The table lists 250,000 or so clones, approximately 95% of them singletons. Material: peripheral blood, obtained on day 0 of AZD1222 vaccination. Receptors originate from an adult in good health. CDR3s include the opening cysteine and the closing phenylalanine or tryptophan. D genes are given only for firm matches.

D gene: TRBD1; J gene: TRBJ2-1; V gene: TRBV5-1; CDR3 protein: CASSRQGETYNEQFF
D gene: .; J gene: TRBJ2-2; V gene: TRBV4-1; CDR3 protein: CASRGTENTGELFF
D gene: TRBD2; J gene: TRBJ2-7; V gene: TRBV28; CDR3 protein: CASSLSGGSYEQYF
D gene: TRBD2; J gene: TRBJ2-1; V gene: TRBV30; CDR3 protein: CAWSGQRRTSGRTSSYNEQFF
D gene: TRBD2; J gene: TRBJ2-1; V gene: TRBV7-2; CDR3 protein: CASSASGSTYNEQFF
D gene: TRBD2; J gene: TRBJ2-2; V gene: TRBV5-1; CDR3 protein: CASHERLAGTGELFF
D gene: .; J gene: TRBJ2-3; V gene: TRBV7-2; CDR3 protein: CASSLGGRGTSTDTQYF
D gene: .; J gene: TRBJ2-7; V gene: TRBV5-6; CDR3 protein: CASSLARGYEQYF
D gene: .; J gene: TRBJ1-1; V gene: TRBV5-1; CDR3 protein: CASSLQENTEAFF
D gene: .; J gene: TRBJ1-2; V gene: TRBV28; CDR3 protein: CATQSYGYTF
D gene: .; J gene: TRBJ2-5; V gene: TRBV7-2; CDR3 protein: CASSKTYQETQYF
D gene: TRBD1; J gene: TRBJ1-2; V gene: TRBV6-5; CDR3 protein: CASSPTGDYGYTF
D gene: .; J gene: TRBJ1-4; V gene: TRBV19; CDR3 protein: CASKGRSTNEKLFF
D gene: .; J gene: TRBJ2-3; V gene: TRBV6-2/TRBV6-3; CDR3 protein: CASSYSGLDTQYF
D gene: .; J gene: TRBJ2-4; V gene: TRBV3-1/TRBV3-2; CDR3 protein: CASSLGTDAKNIQYF
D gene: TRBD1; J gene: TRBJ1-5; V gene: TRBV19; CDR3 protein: CASSRDRGNQPQHF